This T cell receptor beta chain is from a study of T-cell reconstitution after alpha-beta-depleted transplantation in children. Library preparation (for TCRbeta) was performed with unique molecular identifiers. TCRdb fed the PCR reads into MiXCR, producing one record per CDR3 protein. In the table there are 900,000 or so distinct CDR3 sequences, less than 20% of which are singletons. This clonotype has a handful of counts. Germline V CDR1 and CDR2: SEHNR, FQNEAQ (reference sequence). This CDR3 is 14 amino acids long. Trimming took 2 bases from V and 6 from J, leaving 14 bases between them. The V gene is TRBV7-9, the J gene TRBJ2-7; D gene unclear. This receptor was taken from a male patient younger than 18 who had a stem cell transplant for acute lymphoblastic leukemia, so the T cells may come from the graft donor. Sample: PBMCs, mostly from graft donor cells, taken 360 days after TCRalphabeta/CD19-depleted stem cell transplant. The CDR3, as DNA: TGTGCCAGCAGCTTAACCGGACGGTTTGGCGAGCAGTACTTC. It translates to CASSLTGRFGEQYF.